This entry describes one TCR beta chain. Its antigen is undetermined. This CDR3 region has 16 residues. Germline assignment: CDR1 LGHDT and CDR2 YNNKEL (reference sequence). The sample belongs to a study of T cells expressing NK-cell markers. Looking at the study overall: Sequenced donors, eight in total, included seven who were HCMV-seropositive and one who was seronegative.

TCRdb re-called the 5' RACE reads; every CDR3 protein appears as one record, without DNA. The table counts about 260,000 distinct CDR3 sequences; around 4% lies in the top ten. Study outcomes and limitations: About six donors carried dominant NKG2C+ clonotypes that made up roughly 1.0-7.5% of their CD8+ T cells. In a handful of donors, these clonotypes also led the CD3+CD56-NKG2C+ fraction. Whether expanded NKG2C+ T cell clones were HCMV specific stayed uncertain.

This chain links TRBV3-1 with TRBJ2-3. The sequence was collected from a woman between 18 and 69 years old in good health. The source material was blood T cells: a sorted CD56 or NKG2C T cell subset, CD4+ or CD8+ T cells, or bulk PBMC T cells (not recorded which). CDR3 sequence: CASSPLGEPSTDTQYF.